A selection of T cell receptor beta chains follows, all from one sample in a study of blood T cell repertoires in COVID-19. Data came from immunoSEQ multiplex PCR; TCRdb stores just in-frame clones and leaves some out. This sample has approximately 100,000 clones, with roughly 85% found just once. Sequenced sample: peripheral blood. The receptors derive from a man between 65 and 79 years old with acute or convalescent COVID-19. Both conserved end residues are part of each CDR3. Fields, in order: CDR3 protein, CDR3 DNA, D gene, V gene, J gene, clone size. D genes are given only for firm matches. The size field is filled for only some rows; it gives once, few, many or a size class.

cdr3_aa: CASRKRIGGNTEAFF
cdr3_nt: TGTGCCAGCAGGAAAAGGATAGGGGGGAACACTGAAGCTTTCTTT
d_call: NA
v_call: TRBV5-8
j_call: TRBJ1-1
clone_size: few

cdr3_aa: CATSRDPTGGRYGYTF
cdr3_nt: TGTGCCACCAGCAGAGACCCAACAGGGGGTCGCTATGGCTACACCTTC
d_call: TRBD1
v_call: TRBV15
j_call: TRBJ1-2
clone_size: NA

cdr3_aa: CSASVGGSYNEQFF
cdr3_nt: TGCAGTGCTAGTGTCGGGGGCTCCTACAATGAGCAGTTCTTC
d_call: NA
v_call: TRBV20-1
j_call: TRBJ2-1
clone_size: NA

cdr3_aa: CASSPGGDTQYF
cdr3_nt: TGTGCCAGCTCACCAGGAGGAGATACGCAGTATTTT
d_call: NA
v_call: TRBV18
j_call: TRBJ2-3
clone_size: NA

cdr3_aa: CASSRLNSLEGETQYF
cdr3_nt: TGTGCCAGCAGCCGCCTCAACAGTCTCGAGGGAGAGACCCAGTACTTC
d_call: NA
v_call: TRBV3-1/TRBV3-2
j_call: TRBJ2-5
clone_size: NA

cdr3_aa: CASSFWGTSGNNEQFF
cdr3_nt: TGTGCCAGCAGTTTTTGGGGGACTAGCGGCAACAATGAGCAGTTCTTC
d_call: TRBD2
v_call: TRBV27
j_call: TRBJ2-1
clone_size: NA

cdr3_aa: CASSIESTNYGYTF
cdr3_nt: TGTGCCAGTAGTATAGAAAGCACCAACTATGGCTACACCTTC
d_call: NA
v_call: TRBV19
j_call: TRBJ1-2
clone_size: NA

cdr3_aa: CASSPTRRDTQYF
cdr3_nt: TGTGCCAGCAGCCCCACCCGCCGGGATACGCAGTATTTT
d_call: NA
v_call: TRBV9
j_call: TRBJ2-3
clone_size: NA

cdr3_aa: CASSSGQGPYEQYF
cdr3_nt: TGCGCCAGCAGCTCGGGACAGGGGCCGTACGAGCAGTACTTC
d_call: TRBD1
v_call: TRBV5-1
j_call: TRBJ2-7
clone_size: NA

cdr3_aa: CASSDQLAGALSNQPQHF
cdr3_nt: TGTGCCAGCAGCGACCAATTGGCAGGGGCACTTAGCAATCAGCCCCAGCATTTT
d_call: NA
v_call: TRBV7-8
j_call: TRBJ1-5
clone_size: few

cdr3_aa: CASSRLQGNTEAFF
cdr3_nt: TGTGCCAGCAGCCGCCTACAGGGAAACACTGAAGCTTTCTTT
d_call: NA
v_call: TRBV7-8
j_call: TRBJ1-1
clone_size: NA

cdr3_aa: CASSHDRDGNQPQHF
cdr3_nt: TGCGCCAGCAGCCACGACAGGGATGGCAATCAGCCCCAGCATTTT
d_call: TRBD1
v_call: TRBV4-1
j_call: TRBJ1-5
clone_size: NA

cdr3_aa: CASSLFGGGADSETQYF
cdr3_nt: TGCGCCAGCAGCTTGTTCGGCGGGGGGGCAGATTCGGAGACCCAGTACTTC
d_call: TRBD2
v_call: TRBV5-1
j_call: TRBJ2-5
clone_size: NA

cdr3_aa: CSTGNTEAFF
cdr3_nt: TGCAGTACGGGGAACACTGAAGCTTTCTTT
d_call: NA
v_call: TRBV20-1
j_call: TRBJ1-1
clone_size: NA

cdr3_aa: CASSQEWSASGSSYNEQFF
cdr3_nt: TGTGCCAGCAGCCAAGAATGGTCGGCTAGCGGGAGCTCCTACAATGAGCAGTTCTTC
d_call: TRBD2
v_call: TRBV14
j_call: TRBJ2-1
clone_size: NA

cdr3_aa: CASSLVEDSLGGYTF
cdr3_nt: TGCGCCAGCAGCTTGGTAGAGGACAGCTTAGGGGGCTACACCTTC
d_call: NA
v_call: TRBV5-1
j_call: TRBJ1-2
clone_size: NA

cdr3_aa: CASSLQALMNTEAFF
cdr3_nt: TGTGCCAGCAGCTTACAGGCCCTAATGAACACTGAAGCTTTCTTT
d_call: NA
v_call: TRBV11-2
j_call: TRBJ1-1
clone_size: NA

cdr3_aa: CASSSVSSPLHF
cdr3_nt: TGTGCCAGCAGCTCCGTTTCTTCACCCCTCCACTTT
d_call: NA
v_call: TRBV7-9
j_call: TRBJ1-6
clone_size: NA

cdr3_aa: CASSLPLAGGSYNEQFF
cdr3_nt: TGTGCCAGCAGTTTACCTCTAGCGGGGGGCTCCTACAATGAGCAGTTCTTC
d_call: TRBD2
v_call: TRBV28
j_call: TRBJ2-1
clone_size: NA

cdr3_aa: CASTGTLWETQYF
cdr3_nt: TGTGCCAGCACCGGGACACTGTGGGAGACCCAGTACTTC
d_call: NA
v_call: TRBV28
j_call: TRBJ2-5
clone_size: NA

cdr3_aa: CATSDSGTGGPVEQYF
cdr3_nt: TGTGCCACCAGTGATTCCGGGACAGGGGGCCCGGTCGAGCAGTACTTC
d_call: TRBD1
v_call: TRBV24-1
j_call: TRBJ2-7
clone_size: few

cdr3_aa: CASSTTRRPPTDTQYF
cdr3_nt: TGCGCCAGCAGCACCACCCGGAGACCCCCCACAGATACGCAGTATTTT
d_call: NA
v_call: TRBV5-1
j_call: TRBJ2-3
clone_size: NA

cdr3_aa: CASSPGQGGQSYTF
cdr3_nt: TGTGCCAGCAGCCCCGGACAGGGGGGCCAGAGCTACACCTTC
d_call: TRBD1
v_call: TRBV6-6
j_call: TRBJ1-2
clone_size: NA

cdr3_aa: CASSQIGQGAYGYTF
cdr3_nt: TGTGCCAGCAGCCAGATTGGGCAGGGGGCCTATGGCTACACCTTC
d_call: TRBD1
v_call: TRBV3-1/TRBV3-2
j_call: TRBJ1-2
clone_size: NA

cdr3_aa: CASSFLWGRFRNEQFF
cdr3_nt: TGCGCCAGCAGCTTCCTTTGGGGGAGGTTTAGGAATGAGCAGTTCTTC
d_call: NA
v_call: TRBV5-1
j_call: TRBJ2-1
clone_size: few

cdr3_aa: CASSVGTGYYSNQPQHF
cdr3_nt: TGTGCCAGCAGTGTGGGGACAGGTTACTATAGCAATCAGCCCCAGCATTTT
d_call: TRBD1
v_call: TRBV6-1
j_call: TRBJ1-5
clone_size: NA

cdr3_aa: CASSPRPSKDDSPLHF
cdr3_nt: TGTGCCAGCTCACCACGCCCGTCTAAAGATGATTCACCCCTCCACTTT
d_call: NA
v_call: TRBV18
j_call: TRBJ1-6
clone_size: NA

cdr3_aa: CASSQSGTLAGGRFETQYF
cdr3_nt: TGTGCCAGCAGCCAATCCGGGACTTTAGCGGGGGGCCGGTTCGAGACCCAGTACTTC
d_call: TRBD2
v_call: TRBV4-2
j_call: TRBJ2-5
clone_size: few

cdr3_aa: CASSKGQSYEQYF
cdr3_nt: TGTGCCAGCAGTAAAGGACAGTCCTACGAGCAGTACTTC
d_call: NA
v_call: TRBV12-3/TRBV12-4
j_call: TRBJ2-7
clone_size: NA

cdr3_aa: CASARDRDEKLFF
cdr3_nt: TGTGCCTCCGCCCGGGACAGGGATGAAAAACTGTTTTTT
d_call: TRBD1
v_call: TRBV15
j_call: TRBJ1-4
clone_size: few

cdr3_aa: CASSRQGSTYGYTF
cdr3_nt: TGTGCCAGCAGCCGACAGGGGAGCACCTATGGCTACACCTTC
d_call: TRBD1
v_call: TRBV4-2
j_call: TRBJ1-2
clone_size: NA

cdr3_aa: CASSTRDRANTGELFF
cdr3_nt: TGTGCCAGTAGTACGAGGGACAGGGCCAACACCGGGGAGCTGTTTTTT
d_call: TRBD1
v_call: TRBV19
j_call: TRBJ2-2
clone_size: NA

cdr3_aa: CASSLRLAGSTDTQYF
cdr3_nt: TGTGCCAGCAGCCTCAGACTAGCGGGGAGCACAGATACGCAGTATTTT
d_call: TRBD2
v_call: TRBV3-1/TRBV3-2
j_call: TRBJ2-3
clone_size: NA

cdr3_aa: CASSLRLLAGLNPTDTQYF
cdr3_nt: TGTGCCAGCAGCTTACGTCTACTAGCGGGGCTAAACCCCACAGATACGCAGTATTTT
d_call: TRBD2
v_call: TRBV7-2
j_call: TRBJ2-3
clone_size: few

cdr3_aa: CASSPLAGGRRETQYF
cdr3_nt: TGTGCCAGCAGCCCACTAGCGGGGGGGCGTCGAGAGACCCAGTACTTC
d_call: TRBD2
v_call: TRBV7-3
j_call: TRBJ2-5
clone_size: NA

cdr3_aa: CASSPRRGGGTGELFF
cdr3_nt: TGTGCCAGTAGTCCCCGACGGGGGGGCGGAACCGGGGAGCTGTTTTTT
d_call: TRBD2
v_call: TRBV19
j_call: TRBJ2-2
clone_size: NA

cdr3_aa: CASAPIRAGELFF
cdr3_nt: TGTGCCAGCGCCCCCATCAGGGCGGGGGAGCTGTTTTTT
d_call: NA
v_call: TRBV6-6
j_call: TRBJ2-2
clone_size: NA

cdr3_aa: CATSRFGATDNSPLHF
cdr3_nt: TGTGCCACCAGCAGATTCGGCGCGACAGATAATTCACCCCTCCACTTT
d_call: NA
v_call: TRBV15
j_call: TRBJ1-6
clone_size: NA

cdr3_aa: CASSYRVYGYTF
cdr3_nt: TGTGCCAGCAGCTACAGGGTATATGGCTACACCTTC
d_call: NA
v_call: TRBV7-2
j_call: TRBJ1-2
clone_size: few

cdr3_aa: CASSPLSGGVDTQYF
cdr3_nt: TGTGCCAGTAGTCCCCTGAGCGGGGGTGTAGATACGCAGTATTTT
d_call: TRBD2
v_call: TRBV19
j_call: TRBJ2-3
clone_size: NA

cdr3_aa: CASSWGQSSLTDTQYF
cdr3_nt: TGCGCCAGCAGCTGGGGACAGAGCAGTTTGACAGATACGCAGTATTTT
d_call: TRBD1
v_call: TRBV5-1
j_call: TRBJ2-3
clone_size: NA

cdr3_aa: CASSLGPGFSGNTIYF
cdr3_nt: TGTGCCAGCAGCTTAGGTCCAGGTTTCTCTGGAAACACCATATATTTT
d_call: NA
v_call: TRBV7-2
j_call: TRBJ1-3
clone_size: NA

cdr3_aa: CASSAPGQGPSSYNEQFF
cdr3_nt: TGCGCCAGCAGCGCACCGGGACAGGGGCCGAGCTCCTACAATGAGCAGTTCTTC
d_call: TRBD1
v_call: TRBV5-1
j_call: TRBJ2-1
clone_size: NA

cdr3_aa: CAISEGGGGNSPLHF
cdr3_nt: TGTGCCATCAGTGAAGGGGGAGGGGGAAATTCACCCCTCCACTTT
d_call: NA
v_call: TRBV10-3
j_call: TRBJ1-6
clone_size: NA

cdr3_aa: CASSLDAGMWTQYF
cdr3_nt: TGTGCCAGCAGCTTAGACGCAGGGATGTGGACCCAGTACTTC
d_call: NA
v_call: TRBV7-2
j_call: TRBJ2-5
clone_size: NA

cdr3_aa: CASSQELAGGYEQYF
cdr3_nt: TGTGCCAGCAGCCAAGAACTAGCGGGGGGGTACGAGCAGTACTTC
d_call: TRBD2
v_call: TRBV4-2
j_call: TRBJ2-7
clone_size: NA

cdr3_aa: CASSKEACRNYGYTF
cdr3_nt: TGTGCCAGCAGCAAAGAAGCGTGCCGGAACTATGGCTACACCTTC
d_call: NA
v_call: TRBV21-1
j_call: TRBJ1-2
clone_size: NA

cdr3_aa: CASNPGTGYEKLFF
cdr3_nt: TGTGCCAGCAACCCCGGGACAGGCTACGAAAAACTGTTTTTT
d_call: TRBD1
v_call: TRBV2
j_call: TRBJ1-4
clone_size: NA

cdr3_aa: CASSFLQGIGGYTF
cdr3_nt: TGTGCCAGCAGCTTCCTACAGGGGATAGGAGGCTACACCTTC
d_call: TRBD1
v_call: TRBV5-5
j_call: TRBJ1-2
clone_size: once

cdr3_aa: CATRRGQIQETQYF
cdr3_nt: TGTGCCACCAGGCGCGGACAGATCCAAGAGACCCAGTACTTC
d_call: NA
v_call: TRBV15
j_call: TRBJ2-5
clone_size: NA

cdr3_aa: CASSSPTGTHQPQHF
cdr3_nt: TGTGCCAGCAGTTCACCCACAGGGACGCATCAGCCCCAGCATTTT
d_call: NA
v_call: TRBV28
j_call: TRBJ1-5
clone_size: once

cdr3_aa: CASKPGQGKNEQFF
cdr3_nt: TGTGCCAGTAAACCGGGACAGGGGAAAAATGAGCAGTTCTTC
d_call: TRBD1
v_call: TRBV19
j_call: TRBJ2-1
clone_size: once

cdr3_aa: CASSSDRNTEAFF
cdr3_nt: TGTGCCAGCAGCTCAGACAGGAACACTGAAGCTTTCTTT
d_call: NA
v_call: TRBV7-8
j_call: TRBJ1-1
clone_size: NA